This TCR beta chain stems from a study of T cell responses to AZD1222 COVID-19 vaccine. Across the whole study: The analysis combined second doses at about 4 or about 12 weeks. Study observations and caveats: Vaccine-associated CD4 TCRs ranged over spike, dominating at 160-218 and 743-854. Sampling captured repertoires only after the peak T cell response.

Data came from immunoSEQ multiplex PCR; TCRdb stores just in-frame clones and leaves some out. The sample contains approximately 160,000 clones, approximately 90% of which appear only once. The germline V gene encodes CDR1 MDHEN and CDR2 SYDVKM. J was trimmed by 10 bases and V by 2 bases; bases with no gene match: 9. The CDR3 covers 16 residues. With respect to this clone: What it recognizes is unknown.

Sequencing used peripheral blood, obtained on day 0 of AZD1222 vaccination. The sequence was obtained from an adult in good health. The chain recombines TRBV28 with TRBJ2-1; 12 bases agree with TRBD2. This CDR3 is CASSLKTSGSRGEQFF. DNA for the CDR3: TGTGCCAGCAGTTTAAAGACTAGCGGGAGTCGGGGCGAGCAGTTCTTC. Drawing the rest from reference TRBV28 and TRBJ2-1, the complete variable domain is DVKVTQSSRYLVKRTGEKVFLECVQDMDHENMFWYRQDPGLGLRLIYFSYDVKMKEKGDIPEGYSVSREKKERFSLILESASTNQTSMYLCASSLKTSGSRGEQFFGPGTRLTVL.